One and the same sample provided the 27 T cell receptor beta chains below, sequenced in a study of blood T cells in healthy people across ages. Using a J-beta primer mix together with a sample-barcoded 5' primer, a second PCR was run for roughly 6 to 12 cycles. TCRdb reprocessed the 5' RACE reads with MiXCR, giving one entry per CDR3 protein. The data contain around 1.5 million distinct CDR3 sequences, 59% of them singletons. Material: blood. The receptor set was obtained from a young man in good health.

The chain recombines TRBV5-1 with TRBJ2-1, with D hard to call. CDR1 is SGHRS and CDR2 is YFSETQ in the germline V gene. Trimming stripped 1 base from V and 7 bases from J, with 15 bases between. The CDR3 is 15 residues long. CDR3 sequence reads: CASSLSRWSGNEQFF. CDR3 in DNA: TGCGCCAGCAGCTTGAGTAGATGGTCTGGGAATGAGCAGTTCTTC.

CDR3 region: CASSQAPLVEQYF. CDR3 DNA: TGCGCCAGCAGCCAAGCGCCTCTTGTAGAGCAGTACTTC. The rearrangement joins TRBV4-1 to TRBJ2-7; D is unresolved. Germline V gives CDR1 MGHRA, CDR2 YSYEKL. V was clipped by 1 base and J by 7 bases, with 11 bases between them. The CDR3 covers 13 residues.

A few counts support this clonotype. For the CDR3, the DNA is TGTGCCAGCAGTCATTGGCGGGGGAGCAATCAGCCCCAGCATTTT. Its translation is CASSHWRGSNQPQHF. The V and J genes are TRBV12-3 or TRBV12-4 and TRBJ1-5; tentative D call: TRBD1 (5 bases). The CDR3 totals 15 residues. V was trimmed by 5 bases and J by 1 base, leaving 12 bases between them.

This clonotype was seen only a few times. The rearrangement links TRBV4-1 to TRBJ2-7; TRBD1 agrees at 9 bases. The ends lost 5 bases at V and 5 bases at J; junction bases unmatched: 10. The germline CDR1 and CDR2 sequences are MGHRA and YSYEKL. CDR3 length: 15 residues. CDR3 sequence (DNA): TGCGCCAGCAGCTCCCGGGACAGGGATAAGAACGAGCAGTACTTC. Its translation: CASSSRDRDKNEQYF.

This clonotype was recorded a few times. The rearrangement joins TRBV20-1 to TRBJ1-1; D not certain. Germline CDR1 and CDR2: DFQATT and SNEGSKA (reference sequence). Between the trimmed V and J ends, which lost 2 bases and 7 bases, there was a span of 11 bases. The CDR3 runs 12 residues. The CDR3 bases are TGCAGTGCTAGACAAGGGCAAGTTGAAGCTTTCTTT. It encodes CSARQGQVEAFF.

The J gene is TRBJ2-7, the V gene TRBV7-9; TRBD2 agrees at 12 bases. CDR1 SEHNR and CDR2 FQNEAQ come from the germline V gene (reference sequence). The J segment lost 2 bases and the V segment lost 5 bases, leaving 1 base of the junction unmatched. The CDR3 has 14 amino acids. The CDR3: CASSGLAGPYEQYF. The DNA of the CDR3 is TGTGCCAGCAGCGGACTAGCGGGACCCTACGAGCAGTACTTC. The full variable domain, completed using reference TRBV7-9 and TRBJ2-7, is DTGVSQNPRHKITKRGQNVTFRCDPISEHNRLYWYRQTLGQGPEFLTYFQNEAQLEKSRLLSDRFSAERPKGSFSTLEIQRTEQGDSAMYLCASSGLAGPYEQYFGPGTRLTVT.

The chain links TRBV20-1 to TRBJ2-1; D remains unclear. This CDR3 contains 13 residues. Germline CDR1 DFQATT, CDR2 SNEGSKA (reference sequence). Between the trimmed V and J ends, which lost 4 bases and 2 bases, there was a span of 9 bases. The CDR3 loop is CSANQATYNEQFF. The DNA of the CDR3 is TGCAGTGCTAACCAGGCCACCTACAATGAGCAGTTCTTC.

This rearrangement joins TRBV20-1 to TRBJ2-3; 10 bases map to TRBD2. V shed 0 bases, J shed 4 bases, and the junction held 7 bases outside the gene matches. This CDR3 is built from 16 residues. The germline V gene encodes CDR1 DFQATT and CDR2 SNEGSKA (reference sequence). This chain's CDR3 is CSARDWASGSPDTQYF. The CDR3, as DNA: TGCAGTGCTAGAGATTGGGCTAGCGGGAGCCCAGATACGCAGTATTTT.

This clonotype appeared many times. This chain connects TRBV25-1 to TRBJ2-3, with a tentative D call TRBD2 (6 bases). CDR1 and CDR2 from the germline V gene are MGHDK and SYGVNS. The length of the CDR3 is 17 residues. Trimming took off 3 bases at V and 4 bases at J, with 20 bases between the two ends. Here the CDR3 reads CASSESISGVGADTQYF. The CDR3 nucleotides are TGTGCCAGCAGTGAGTCGATTAGCGGAGTCGGCGCAGATACGCAGTATTTT.

Turning to this clonotype: This sequence may be a read error, since a much larger clone differs from it by one base. J is TRBJ2-5 and V is TRBV6-1; 12 bases are a match to TRBD2. V dropped 9 bases and J dropped 11; count of bases not matched to a gene: 16. From germline, CDR1 is MNHNS and CDR2 SASEGT. The CDR3 runs 15 residues. DNA of the CDR3: TGTGCCAGTGGAGGAGAGACTAGCGGGAGTAATGAGCAGTACTTC. Encoded protein: CASGGETSGSNEQYF.

The chain recombines TRBV3-1 with TRBJ1-2; D is unclear. The CDR3 length is 15 residues. Trimming cost V 2 bases and J 3 bases, with 13 bases left between them. The germline V gene has CDR1 LGHDT and CDR2 YNNKEL (reference sequence). Here the CDR3 DNA reads TGTGCCAGCAGCCAAAGCTCCCGACGTGACTATGGCTACACCTTC. Its protein is CASSQSSRRDYGYTF.

This chain links TRBV12-3 or TRBV12-4 with TRBJ2-7, with 7 nucleotides matching TRBD2. The J segment lost 6 bases and the V segment lost 6 bases, leaving 11 bases of the junction unmatched. The CDR3 runs to 14 residues. CDR3 residues: CASSPSGGGFEQYF. CDR3 sequence (DNA): TGTGCCAGCAGCCCCAGCGGCGGGGGTTTCGAGCAGTACTTC.

The rearrangement joins TRBV5-1 to TRBJ2-7, with 11 bases lining up with TRBD2. Germline trimming cut 0 bases from V and 4 bases from J; bases unmatched to any gene: 12. Germline assignment: CDR1 SGHRS and CDR2 YFSETQ. This CDR3 is built from 18 residues. The CDR3 nucleotides read TGCGCCAGCAGCTTGGCCCAGGGACGACTAGCGGGGCCTTACGAGCAGTACTTC. Its protein is CASSLAQGRLAGPYEQYF.

The chain has TRBV5-1 and TRBJ2-5, with D perhaps assigned TRBD1 or TRBD2 (5 bases each). Trimming left V 3 bases short and J 3 bases short, with 15 bases between. Germline values: CDR1 SGHRS, CDR2 YFSETQ. This CDR3 region has 15 residues. CDR3 nucleotides: TGCGCCAGCAGCTATTTTCCTGGGGGAGAAGAGACCCAGTACTTC. It codes for CASSYFPGGEETQYF.

This clonotype has only a few counts. This chain uses TRBV2 with TRBJ2-7; 9 bases align to TRBD1. This CDR3 contains 14 residues. Germline CDR1 SNHLY, CDR2 FYNNEI. The V and J ends lost 6 bases and 6 bases, in that order; junction bases with no gene match: 9. The CDR3 nucleotides read TGTGCCAGCAGAGAGGTCACAGGGGGCGTCGAGCAGTACTTC. It specifies CASREVTGGVEQYF.

V is TRBV5-1 and J is TRBJ2-7; tentative D call: TRBD2 (7 bases). V was shortened by 4 bases and J by 3 bases, with 14 bases between the two germline ends. CDR1 and CDR2 from the germline V gene are SGHRS and YFSETQ. This CDR3 has 14 amino acids. The DNA for the CDR3 is TGCGCCAGCAGCGGGAGGGACACACTCTACGAGCAGTACTTC. It yields the protein CASSGRDTLYEQYF. The variable domain in full, completed from reference TRBV5-1 and TRBJ2-7, reads KAGVTQTPRYLIKTRGQQVTLSCSPISGHRSVSWYQQTPGQGLQFLFEYFSETQRNKGNFPGRFSGRQFSNSRSEMNVSTLELGDSALYLCASSGRDTLYEQYFGPGTRLTVT.

The J gene is TRBJ2-6, the V gene TRBV6-5; tentatively, D is TRBD1 (5 bases). Germline V gene data show CDR1 as MNHEY and CDR2 as SVGAGI. The CDR3 has 16 amino acids. V gave up 5 bases and J gave up 0 bases, with 11 bases separating them. The DNA for the CDR3 is TGTGCCAGCAGTCCTAAGGACAACTCTGGGGCCAACGTCCTGACTTTC. This sequence encodes CASSPKDNSGANVLTF.

The chain recombines TRBV6-6 with TRBJ2-6, with D hard to call. In germline, CDR1 is MNHNY, CDR2 SVGAGI (reference sequence). This CDR3 region has 17 residues. V gave up 4 bases and J gave up 0 bases, with 13 bases separating them. The CDR3 DNA sequence: TGTGCCAGCAGTTTCGCGATAGACCGCTCTGGGGCCAACGTCCTGACTTTC. Its protein product is CASSFAIDRSGANVLTF.

The V call is TRBV6-2 or TRBV6-3, the J call TRBJ2-3, with 12 bases aligning to TRBD2. The V segment lost 4 bases and the J segment 2 bases; nucleotides outside the gene matches: 13. This CDR3 has 19 residues. Germline CDR1 MNHEY, CDR2 SVGEGT. The CDR3 bases are TGTGCCAGCAGTTTTGAACTAGCGGGAGGAGCAACCAACACAGATACGCAGTATTTT. Its protein is CASSFELAGGATNTDTQYF.

The chain is built from TRBV7-9 and TRBJ2-1; perhaps TRBD1 as D (5 bases). The V gene lost 5 bases and the J gene lost 10 bases, with 12 bases spanning the gap. The CDR3 contains 12 residues. Germline V gene lookup returns CDR1 SEHNR and CDR2 FQNEAQ (reference sequence). CDR3 in DNA: TGTGCCAGCAGCGAGTGGGGCTACGAGCAGTTCTTC. Amino acid sequence: CASSEWGYEQFF. Variable domain in full (rest from reference TRBV7-9 and TRBJ2-1): DTGVSQNPRHKITKRGQNVTFRCDPISEHNRLYWYRQTLGQGPEFLTYFQNEAQLEKSRLLSDRFSAERPKGSFSTLEIQRTEQGDSAMYLCASSEWGYEQFFGPGTRLTVL.

This chain links TRBV7-2 with TRBJ1-2; D ambiguous. Trimming took 5 bases from V and 7 from J, leaving 17 bases between them. CDR3 length: 14 amino acids. Germline CDR1 SGHTA, CDR2 FQGNSA. For the CDR3, the DNA is TGTGCCAGCAGCCCTCCGGGCGGATCCCTTGGCTACACCTTC. This codes for CASSPPGGSLGYTF.

The chain uses TRBV6-6 and TRBJ1-5; a possible D gene is TRBD1 (5 bases). CDR3 length: 15 amino acids. Germline V gene data show CDR1 as MNHNY and CDR2 as SVGAGI (reference sequence). The V end was cut by 2 bases, the J end by 7 bases, with 15 bases between. The CDR3 spells CASSYVGRGHQPQHF. In nucleotides, the CDR3 is TGTGCCAGCAGTTACGTGGGACGAGGGCACCAGCCCCAGCATTTT.

This clonotype showed up just once. CDR3 protein: CSATVGTYEQYF. In DNA form, the CDR3 reads TGCAGTGCGACTGTAGGGACCTACGAGCAGTACTTC. The V and J genes are TRBV20-1 and TRBJ2-7; D unresolved. This CDR3 has 12 amino acids. V was shortened by 6 bases and J by 2 bases, with 11 bases between the two germline ends. The germline V gene encodes CDR1 DFQATT and CDR2 SNEGSKA (reference sequence).

CDR3: CASSLPPRSGVNEQFF. CDR3 coding DNA: TGCGCCAGCAGCTTGCCCCCTCGATCGGGAGTCAATGAGCAGTTCTTC. This chain links TRBV5-1 with TRBJ2-1; D perhaps matches TRBD2 (6 bases). The V gene lost 1 base and the J gene lost 6 bases, with 17 bases spanning the gap. The CDR3 length is 16 residues. From germline, CDR1 is SGHRS and CDR2 YFSETQ.

V and J are TRBV5-1 and TRBJ1-1; 8 bases line up with TRBD1. V gave up 3 bases and J gave up 7 bases; unmatched junction bases: 2. CDR1 SGHRS and CDR2 YFSETQ come from the germline V gene. The CDR3 extends over 12 amino acids. The DNA for the CDR3 is TGCGCCAGCAGCTCGACAGGGGATGAAGCTTTCTTT. Its translation is CASSSTGDEAFF.

This clonotype showed up just a few times. In nucleotides, the CDR3 is TGCGCCAGCAGCTTGAGACTAGCGGAAAACTACGAGCAGTACTTC. This sequence encodes CASSLRLAENYEQYF. V is TRBV5-1 and J is TRBJ2-7; 9 bases agree with TRBD2. The CDR3 is 15 residues long. After removal of 1 base from V and 3 bases from J, the junction contained 5 bases not matched to a gene. Per germline, CDR1 SGHRS and CDR2 YFSETQ.

The rearrangement uses TRBV12-3 or TRBV12-4 and TRBJ2-7; 8 positions match TRBD1. The CDR3 totals 14 residues. V lost 4 bases, J lost 3 bases, and 5 bases stayed unmatched. The CDR3 nucleotides are TGTGCCAGCAGTTGGGACAGGTCTGACTACGAGCAGTACTTC. It translates to CASSWDRSDYEQYF.